The present TCR beta chain was sequenced within a study of PD-1 blockade in classical Hodgkin lymphoma. General study findings and limits: A significant rise in TCR diversity was seen by C4D1 for CD4+ cells but not for CD8+ cells.

Brentuximab vedotin exposure varied among the patients, all of whom had relapsed after autologous stem cell transplantation. The assay was immunoSEQ multiplex PCR, and TCRdb's table has in-frame clones only and misses some. In the table there are about 98,000 clones, 80% to 95% of which are singletons. With regard to this clone: Its antigen remains unidentified.

The TCR comes from a human donor with classical Hodgkin lymphoma. The source material was peripheral blood mononuclear cells (PBMCs), sampled at baseline.

This CDR3 is CASSLSGDNEQFF. In DNA, the CDR3 is TGTGCCAGCAGCTTATCAGGGGATAATGAGCAGTTCTTC. V is TRBV5-4 and J is TRBJ2-1; possible D gene TRBD1, 6 bases. Looked up from germline, CDR1 is SGHNT and CDR2 is YYREEE (reference sequence). The length of the CDR3 is 13 residues. Trimming left V 2 bases short and J 7 bases short, with 10 bases between.